The T cell receptor (beta chain) described here comes from a study of blood T cells in healthy people across ages. The CDR3 spans 14 residues. The germline V and J ends were trimmed by 7 bases and 4 bases, with 13 bases remaining between them. This clonotype was counted a few times. Antigen unknown. General study points: Any changes in expanded clonotypes were possibly confounded, as donor CMV status remained unknown.

Then a second PCR, running about 6 to 12 cycles, was carried out with a sample-barcoded 5' primer and a J-beta primer mix. TCRdb fed the 5' RACE reads into MiXCR, producing one record per CDR3 protein. The table has 800,000 or so distinct CDR3 sequences, 62% seen once. The chain is built from TRBV12-3 or TRBV12-4 and TRBJ1-4, with a weak D call TRBD1 (6 bases). The TCR originated in a man under 40 in good health. Sequences were obtained from blood. The CDR3 region is CASTPGAGNEKLFF. The CDR3 DNA reads as TGTGCCAGCACTCCAGGGGCCGGTAATGAAAAACTGTTTTTT.